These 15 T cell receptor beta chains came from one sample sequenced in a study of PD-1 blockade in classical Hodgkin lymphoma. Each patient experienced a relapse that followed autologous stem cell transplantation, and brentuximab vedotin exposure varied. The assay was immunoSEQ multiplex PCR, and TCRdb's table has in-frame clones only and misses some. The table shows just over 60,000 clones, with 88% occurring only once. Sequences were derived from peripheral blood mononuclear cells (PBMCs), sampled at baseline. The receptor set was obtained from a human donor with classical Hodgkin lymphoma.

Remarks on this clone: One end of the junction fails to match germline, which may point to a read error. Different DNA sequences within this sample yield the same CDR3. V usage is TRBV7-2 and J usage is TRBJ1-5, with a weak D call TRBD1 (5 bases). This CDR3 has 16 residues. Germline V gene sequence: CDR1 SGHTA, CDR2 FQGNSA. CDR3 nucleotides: TGTGCTAGCAGCTTAGCCCTGGACACATTCAATCAGCCCCAGCATTTT. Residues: CASSLALDTFNQPQHF.

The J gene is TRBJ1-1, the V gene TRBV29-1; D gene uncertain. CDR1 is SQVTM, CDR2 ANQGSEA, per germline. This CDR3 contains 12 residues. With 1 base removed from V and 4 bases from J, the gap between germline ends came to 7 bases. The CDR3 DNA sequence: TGCAGCGTTGAAGGTGTGGGCACTGAAGCTTTCTTT. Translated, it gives CSVEGVGTEAFF.

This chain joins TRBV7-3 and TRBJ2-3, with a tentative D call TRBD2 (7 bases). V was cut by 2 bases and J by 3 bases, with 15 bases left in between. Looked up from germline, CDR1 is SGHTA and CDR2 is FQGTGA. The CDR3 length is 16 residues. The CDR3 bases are TGTGCCAGCAGCTTAGAATTGGGGGGGCCGACAGATACGCAGTATTTT. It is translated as CASSLELGGPTDTQYF.

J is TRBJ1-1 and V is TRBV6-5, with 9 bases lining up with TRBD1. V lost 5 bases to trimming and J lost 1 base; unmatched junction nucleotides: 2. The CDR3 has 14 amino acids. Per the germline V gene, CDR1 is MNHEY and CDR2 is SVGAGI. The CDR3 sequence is CASSDRGRNTEAFF. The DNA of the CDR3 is TGTGCCAGCAGTGACAGGGGGAGGAACACTGAAGCTTTCTTT.

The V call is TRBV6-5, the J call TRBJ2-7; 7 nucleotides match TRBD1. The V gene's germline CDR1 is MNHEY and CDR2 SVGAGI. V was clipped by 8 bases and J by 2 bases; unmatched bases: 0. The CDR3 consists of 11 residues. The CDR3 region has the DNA TGTGCCAGCGGACAGGCCTACGAGCAGTACTTC. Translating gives CASGQAYEQYF.

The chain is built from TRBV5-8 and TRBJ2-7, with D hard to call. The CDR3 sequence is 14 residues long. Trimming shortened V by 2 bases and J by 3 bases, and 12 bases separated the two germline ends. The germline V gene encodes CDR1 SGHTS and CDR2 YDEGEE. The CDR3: CASSFYSTNYEQYF. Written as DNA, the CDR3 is TGTGCCAGCAGCTTTTACAGCACTAACTACGAGCAGTACTTC.

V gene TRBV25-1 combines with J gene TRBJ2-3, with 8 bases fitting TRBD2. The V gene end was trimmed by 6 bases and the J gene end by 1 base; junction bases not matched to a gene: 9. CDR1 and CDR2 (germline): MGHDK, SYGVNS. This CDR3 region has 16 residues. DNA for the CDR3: TGTGCCAGCAGCTCCCCGGGACTAGTGGGCACAGATACGCAGTATTTT. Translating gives CASSSPGLVGTDTQYF.

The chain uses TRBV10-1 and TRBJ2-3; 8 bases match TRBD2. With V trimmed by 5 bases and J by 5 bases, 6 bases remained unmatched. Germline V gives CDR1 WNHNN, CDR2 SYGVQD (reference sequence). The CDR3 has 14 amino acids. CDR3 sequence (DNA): TGCGCCAGCAGTAGGGGGACTAGTAAAGATACGCAGTATTTT. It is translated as CASSRGTSKDTQYF.

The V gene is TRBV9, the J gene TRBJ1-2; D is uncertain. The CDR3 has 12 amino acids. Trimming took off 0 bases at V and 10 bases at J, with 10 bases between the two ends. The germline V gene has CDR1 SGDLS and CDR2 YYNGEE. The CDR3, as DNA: TGTGCCAGCAGCGTAGTAACGGGTTCCTACACCTTC. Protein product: CASSVVTGSYTF.

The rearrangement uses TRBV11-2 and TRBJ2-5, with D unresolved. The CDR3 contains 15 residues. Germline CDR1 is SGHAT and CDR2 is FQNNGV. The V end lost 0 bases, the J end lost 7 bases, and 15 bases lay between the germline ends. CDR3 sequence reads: CASSLEEATIGTQYF. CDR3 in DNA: TGTGCCAGCAGCTTAGAAGAGGCGACAATTGGGACCCAGTACTTC.

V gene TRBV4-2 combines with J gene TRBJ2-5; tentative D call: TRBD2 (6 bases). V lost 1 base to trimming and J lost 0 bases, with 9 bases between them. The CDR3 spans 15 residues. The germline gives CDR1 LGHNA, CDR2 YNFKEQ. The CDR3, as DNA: TGTGCCAGCAGCCAAGTGGGCGGGGACCAAGAGACCCAGTACTTC. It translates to CASSQVGGDQETQYF.

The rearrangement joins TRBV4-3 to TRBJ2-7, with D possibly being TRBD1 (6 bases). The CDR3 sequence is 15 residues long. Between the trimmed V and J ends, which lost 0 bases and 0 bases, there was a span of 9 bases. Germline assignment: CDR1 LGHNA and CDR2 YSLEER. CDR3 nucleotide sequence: TGCGCCAGCAGCCAAGATCAGGACAGCTCCTACGAGCAGTACTTC. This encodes CASSQDQDSSYEQYF.

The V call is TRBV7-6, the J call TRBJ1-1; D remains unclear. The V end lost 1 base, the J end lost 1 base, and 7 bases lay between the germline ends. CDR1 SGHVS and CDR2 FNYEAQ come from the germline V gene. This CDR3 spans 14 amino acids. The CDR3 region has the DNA TGTGCCAGCAGCTTAGGGTCAAAGAACACTGAAGCTTTCTTT. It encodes CASSLGSKNTEAFF.

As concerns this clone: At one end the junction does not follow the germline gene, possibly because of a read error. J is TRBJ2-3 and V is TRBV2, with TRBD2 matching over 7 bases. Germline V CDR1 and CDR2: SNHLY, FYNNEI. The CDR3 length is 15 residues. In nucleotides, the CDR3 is TGTGCCAGCATTGAAGCGGGGTTTAGCACAGATACGCAGTATTTT. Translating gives CASIEAGFSTDTQYF.

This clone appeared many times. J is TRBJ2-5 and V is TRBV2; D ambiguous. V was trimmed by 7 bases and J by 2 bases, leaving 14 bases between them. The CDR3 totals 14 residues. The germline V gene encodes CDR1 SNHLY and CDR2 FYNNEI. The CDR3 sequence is CASTGVVGQETQYF. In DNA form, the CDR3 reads TGTGCCAGCACCGGAGTAGTTGGGCAAGAGACCCAGTACTTC.